Listed below are T cell receptor beta chains from one sample, sequenced in a study of T cells after yellow fever vaccination. One entry per CDR3 protein results from TCRdb running MiXCR on the 5' RACE reads. The data hold about 75,000 distinct CDR3 sequences, with 7.3% observed a single time. Source: CD8+ T cells sorted from PBMCs, taken 10 to 11 days after the first yellow fever vaccination. These receptors all come from a man aged 18 to 29 who received the YFV17D yellow fever vaccine. The CDR3 runs from the conserved cysteine through the conserved F or W.

V	CDR3
TRBV20-1	CSARERTSAGDTQYF
TRBV20-1	CSAYTGDSYEQYF
TRBV6-5	CASSYSRNNEQFF
TRBV6-2/TRBV6-3	CASTLQGPGGEAFF
TRBV4-3	CASSQGGEETQYF
TRBV6-2/TRBV6-3	CASSIPRSYNEQFF
TRBV6-2/TRBV6-3	CASTKGGQGRKQYF
TRBV4-2	CASSLPGTSGETQYF
TRBV7-2	CASSLGVGGQEEKLFF
TRBV30	CAWDSTGELFF
TRBV6-2/TRBV6-3	CASSSTRTGASYGYTF
TRBV7-6	CASNRIAGGLYNEQFF
TRBV12-3/TRBV12-4	CASSFVAGGSIEQFF
TRBV4-1	CASSQGGGTVLREQYF
TRBV4-3	CASSQTPGTGYTGELFF
TRBV11-2	CASSFLTGSGEQFF
TRBV6-2/TRBV6-3	CASSRGGGDQETQYF
TRBV4-1	CASSQERGLYNEQFF
TRBV4-3	CASIQDGAGQGYTGELFF
TRBV12-3/TRBV12-4	CASSFSGIDEQFF
TRBV4-1	CASSRVVGTDTQYF
TRBV5-1	CASSLSVHEQFF
TRBV5-6	CASRIQGAAIDTQYF
TRBV25-1	CASSELGTRSSYNEQFF
TRBV27	CASSLQGFQPQHF
TRBV7-9	CASRVTMGNTIYF
TRBV6-2/TRBV6-3	CASTLGWNTEAFF
TRBV5-6	CASSLGGQYEQYF
TRBV29-1	CSVEWAGEDTQYF
TRBV7-2	CASSLSGGSEQFF
TRBV12-3/TRBV12-4	CASSLGLAGGPGDTDTQYF
TRBV7-9	CASGRAEISTDTQYF
TRBV12-3/TRBV12-4	CASSSPGQGSIEQFF
TRBV11-2	CASSLDGGEGFYGYTF
TRBV7-3	CASSPDGRSEQFF
TRBV14	CASSQVKGGTEAFF
TRBV29-1	CSVALAGGSSYNEQFF
TRBV24-1	CATSDVTGDQPQHF
TRBV6-2/TRBV6-3	CASRGMNEQFF
TRBV13	CASSLPPGTGKRTEAFF
TRBV7-9	CASSKTYSREKLFF
TRBV15	CATSRVVSRTDYNSPLHF
TRBV6-2/TRBV6-3	CASSYTRSGYTF
TRBV29-1	CSVRQGVGETQYF
TRBV9	CASSRGQGDYGYTF
TRBV6-1	CASSQLAGDYNEQFF
TRBV7-6	CASSLSGGPEAFF
TRBV12-5	CASGQTSGGPKGNEQFF
TRBV20-1	CSASETRVGEQYF
TRBV29-1	CSVQVVGGSDGYTF
TRBV12-3/TRBV12-4	CASSSRYGGTYEQYF
TRBV7-9	CASSTRDRGFMNTEAFF
TRBV4-1	CASSRGPNPGNTIYF
TRBV7-9	CASSLGGSWETQYF